Given below is one T cell receptor (beta chain) in context. Its antigen is unidentified. One end of the junction varies from germline; a read error may be responsible. This sample was included in a study of breast tumors, draining lymph nodes, adjacent tissues. Study results and caveats: That most tumor T cells come from lymph nodes remained unproven. Tumor and nontumor repertoires were significantly more similar in luminal-like than in basal-like breast cancer. The data were judged consistent with most tumor T cells coming from lymph node and expanding in tumor.

The lymph nodes were axillary draining lymph nodes from breast cancer patients. This CDR3 has 17 residues. Germline lookup yields CDR1 MDHEN and CDR2 SYDVKM. TCRdb reprocessed the multiplex PCR reads with MiXCR, giving one entry per CDR3 protein. Of about 230,000 distinct CDR3 sequences in the sample, 32% are singletons; the top ten hold over 1.1%. V gene TRBV28 combines with J gene TRBJ1-4; TRBD1 agrees at 11 bases. The receptor was isolated from a female donor with breast cancer. Some clones in this sample may be carry-over from other donors' samples. Material for sequencing was axillary lymph node tissue. CDR3 DNA: TGTGCCGGCAGTTTATGGGGACAGGGGGCAACTAATGAAAAACTGTTTTTT. Residues: CAGSLWGQGATNEKLFF.